Presented here are 19 T cell receptor beta chains from one specimen sequenced in a study of pediatric ulcerative colitis. This table comes from immunoSEQ multiplex PCR, and its TCRdb copy is limited to in-frame clones, with some not included. The table records around 34,000 clones, about 81% of them present only once. One to two pinch biopsies were taken from the rectum during colonoscopy. Sequencing was performed on gut tissue. The receptors were sampled from a boy younger than 18 with mild ulcerative colitis.

The chain links TRBV7-2 to TRBJ1-1; 8 bases are shared with TRBD1. CDR1 and CDR2 (germline): SGHTA, FQGNSA. The CDR3 is 15 residues long. After removal of 2 bases from V and 4 bases from J, the junction contained 6 bases not matched to a gene. CDR3 sequence (DNA): TGTGCCAGCAGCTTAACCGGACAGGGAGGCACTGAAGCTTTCTTT. This encodes CASSLTGQGGTEAFF.

The chain uses TRBV11-2 and TRBJ2-1; D gene uncertain. Trimming stripped 3 bases from V and 6 bases from J, with 15 bases between. CDR1 is SGHAT, CDR2 FQNNGV, per germline. The CDR3 length is 15 residues. In nucleotides, the CDR3 is TGTGCCAGCAGCTTCGATTTTCTGGGCCCCAATGAGCAGTTCTTC. Protein product: CASSFDFLGPNEQFF.

The chain couples TRBV10-2 to TRBJ2-7; 8 bases match TRBD1. CDR3 length: 15 residues. Germline values: CDR1 WSHSY, CDR2 SAAADI. Trimming cost V 3 bases and J 3 bases; bases outside gene matches: 7. CDR3 sequence: CASSDGDRPIYEQYF. The CDR3 DNA is TGCGCCAGCAGTGATGGGGACAGGCCTATCTACGAGCAGTACTTC.

This chain connects TRBV9 to TRBJ2-7, with 7 bases aligning to TRBD1. V shed 0 bases, J shed 5 bases, and the junction held 5 bases outside the gene matches. The CDR3 consists of 14 residues. The germline V gene encodes CDR1 SGDLS and CDR2 YYNGEE. DNA of the CDR3: TGTGCCAGCAGCGTAGATGAAGGGGGCCACGAGCAGTACTTC. It is translated as CASSVDEGGHEQYF.

This clone was counted only a few times. The chain carries TRBV9 and TRBJ1-2; tentatively, D is TRBD1 (5 bases). Deletions cut 0 bases from V and 8 bases from J, with 17 bases between. Germline V CDR1 and CDR2: SGDLS, YYNGEE. The CDR3 has 15 amino acids. The CDR3: CASSVAGFGYGGYTF. The DNA for the CDR3 is TGTGCCAGCAGCGTAGCAGGGTTTGGGTACGGCGGCTACACCTTC.

V is TRBV11-3 and J is TRBJ1-1, with D maybe TRBD1 (6 bases). Germline V gives CDR1 SGHNT, CDR2 YENEEA. V was trimmed by 2 bases and J by 1 base, leaving 17 bases between them. This CDR3 comprises 17 residues. DNA of the CDR3: TGTGCCAGCAGCTTACTTAGGGGGGCGAGAGGGAACACTGAAGCTTTCTTT. It codes for CASSLLRGARGNTEAFF.

CDR3 amino acids: CASSLGPQTSGANVLTF. In nucleotides, the CDR3 is TGTGCCAGCAGCTTAGGCCCACAAACCTCTGGGGCCAACGTCCTGACTTTC. The chain recombines TRBV7-6 with TRBJ2-6; D is undetermined. The V and J ends lost 1 base and 0 bases respectively, with 10 bases between them. Looked up from germline, CDR1 is SGHVS and CDR2 is FNYEAQ. The CDR3 spans 17 residues. The entire variable domain, with the rest obtained from reference TRBV7-6 and TRBJ2-6, is as follows: GAGVSQSPRYKVTKRGQDVALRCDPISGHVSLYWYRQALGQGPEFLTYFNYEAQQDKSGLPNDRFSAERPEGSISTLTIQRTEQRDSAMYRCASSLGPQTSGANVLTFGAGSRLTVL.

V usage is TRBV19 and J usage is TRBJ1-2; unclear D gene. CDR1 is LNHDA, CDR2 SQIVND, per germline (reference sequence). Trimming removed 7 bases at V and 4 bases at J, with 13 bases between. CDR3 length equals 13 residues. CDR3 amino acids: CASTNRGGYGYTF. The CDR3 coding sequence is TGTGCCAGTACCAACCGCGGAGGCTATGGCTACACCTTC.

This clone was observed a few times. V usage is TRBV7-9 and J usage is TRBJ1-4, with D hard to call. V was cut by 1 base and J by 3 bases, with 6 bases left in between. CDR3 length: 14 amino acids. Per germline, CDR1 SEHNR and CDR2 FQNEAQ (reference sequence). The chain's CDR3 is CASSLGQANEKLFF. As DNA, the CDR3 is TGTGCCAGCAGCTTAGGGCAGGCTAATGAAAAACTGTTTTTT.

The J gene is TRBJ1-2, the V gene TRBV5-8; D is uncertain. Trimming stripped 6 bases from V and 4 bases from J, with 10 bases between. The CDR3 length is 12 residues. Germline values: CDR1 SGHTS, CDR2 YDEGEE. CDR3 sequence (DNA): TGTGCCAGCACCCGGGTTTCCTATGGCTACACCTTC. Its translation: CASTRVSYGYTF.

V gene TRBV30 combines with J gene TRBJ1-1; D uncertain. V was shortened by 0 bases and J by 3 bases, with 17 bases between the two germline ends. CDR3 length: 16 amino acids. In germline, CDR1 is GTSNPN, CDR2 SVGIG (reference sequence). In DNA, the CDR3 is TGTGCCTGGAGTGTAGACGGGCCCGAACTGTACACTGAAGCTTTCTTT. Its translation: CAWSVDGPELYTEAFF.

The chain couples TRBV4-2 to TRBJ1-5; 7 bases fit TRBD1. V gave up 0 bases and J gave up 0 bases; unmatched junction bases: 8. The germline CDR1 and CDR2 sequences are LGHNA and YNFKEQ. This CDR3 has 18 residues. This CDR3 is CASSQDKGASYSNQPQHF. The CDR3 nucleotides are TGTGCCAGCAGCCAAGATAAGGGGGCCTCTTATAGCAATCAGCCCCAGCATTTT.

CDR3 bases: TGTGCCAGCAGCCAAGAGACAGGGTATAATTCACCCCTCCACTTT. This encodes CASSQETGYNSPLHF. This chain uses TRBV4-2 with TRBJ1-6; 7 positions agree with TRBD1. Trimming removed 0 bases from V and 4 bases from J; junction bases left unmatched: 0. CDR3 length: 15 amino acids. Germline V gene lookup returns CDR1 LGHNA and CDR2 YNFKEQ.

This rearrangement joins TRBV9 to TRBJ2-3; 7 nucleotides align to TRBD2. The germline CDR1 and CDR2 sequences are SGDLS and YYNGEE. This CDR3 comprises 14 residues. V shed 1 base and J 4 bases; nucleotides not matched to a gene: 3. CDR3 protein: CASSVSGDPDTQYF. As DNA, the CDR3 is TGTGCCAGCAGCGTAAGCGGGGATCCAGATACGCAGTATTTT.

This chain connects TRBV21-1 to TRBJ1-5; no check of the table's D call, TRBD1, against the DNA was made. TRBV21-1 is flagged as a pseudogene. There are 13 residues in the CDR3. The CDR3 nucleotides are TGTGCCAGCAGCAAAGTCAGGGTTCAGCCCCAGCATTTT. This encodes CASSKVRVQPQHF.

For the CDR3, the DNA is TGTGCCAGCAGCTTAGCGGGGTCCGGGACAGATACGCAGTATTTT. It encodes CASSLAGSGTDTQYF. The J gene is TRBJ2-3, the V gene TRBV7-6; D ambiguous. V was shortened by 0 bases and J by 3 bases, with 10 bases between the two germline ends. Per germline, CDR1 SGHVS and CDR2 FNYEAQ. CDR3 length: 15 amino acids.

This sequence joins TRBV5-1 and TRBJ1-5; D is uncertain. From germline, CDR1 is SGHRS and CDR2 YFSETQ. The length of the CDR3 is 16 residues. V gave up 5 bases and J gave up 2 bases, with 17 bases separating them. The CDR3 loop is CASRSIRKEGNQPQHF. The DNA of the CDR3 is TGCGCCAGCAGGAGTATTCGGAAGGAGGGCAATCAGCCCCAGCATTTT.

V and J are TRBV27 and TRBJ1-5; the D is unclear. Germline loops: CDR1 MNHEY, CDR2 SMNVEV (reference sequence). The CDR3 is 12 residues long. V was pared by 3 bases and J by 6 bases, with 6 bases between. The CDR3 loop is CASSFWGQPQHF. As DNA, the CDR3 is TGTGCCAGCAGTTTTTGGGGTCAGCCCCAGCATTTT.

The V call is TRBV5-6, the J call TRBJ1-1, with 11 bases fitting TRBD1. Looked up from germline, CDR1 is SGHDT and CDR2 is YYEEEE. The CDR3 runs 15 residues. V lost 3 bases to trimming and J lost 4 bases; unmatched junction nucleotides: 5. For the CDR3, the DNA is TGTGCCAGCAGCTGGTCCGGGACAGGGGGCACTGAAGCTTTCTTT. Its translation is CASSWSGTGGTEAFF.